This T cell receptor (beta chain) emerged from a study of shared T cell receptors in the human thymus. Trimming took off 2 bases at V and 1 base at J, with 8 bases between the two ends. Germline V lookup: CDR1 SGHAT, CDR2 FQNNGV. The CDR3 loop spans 14 amino acids. Profiling relied on immunoSEQ multiplex PCR, and the TCRdb table lists in-frame clones only, not all of them. The repertoire consists of more than 550,000 clones, with 80% to 90% occurring once and the leading ten covering roughly 0.0087%. The same data also went into a second study, on human thymus T cells. That work states: What related research reported was that thymic repertoires overlapped highly among unrelated individuals.

Sequencing used thymocytes. V is TRBV11-2 and J is TRBJ1-1; D gene ambiguous. This TCR came from a boy in the first two years of life with a congenital heart defect. The CDR3 spells CASSLKQTNTEAFF. In DNA, the CDR3 is TGTGCCAGCAGCTTAAAACAGACGAACACTGAAGCTTTCTTT.